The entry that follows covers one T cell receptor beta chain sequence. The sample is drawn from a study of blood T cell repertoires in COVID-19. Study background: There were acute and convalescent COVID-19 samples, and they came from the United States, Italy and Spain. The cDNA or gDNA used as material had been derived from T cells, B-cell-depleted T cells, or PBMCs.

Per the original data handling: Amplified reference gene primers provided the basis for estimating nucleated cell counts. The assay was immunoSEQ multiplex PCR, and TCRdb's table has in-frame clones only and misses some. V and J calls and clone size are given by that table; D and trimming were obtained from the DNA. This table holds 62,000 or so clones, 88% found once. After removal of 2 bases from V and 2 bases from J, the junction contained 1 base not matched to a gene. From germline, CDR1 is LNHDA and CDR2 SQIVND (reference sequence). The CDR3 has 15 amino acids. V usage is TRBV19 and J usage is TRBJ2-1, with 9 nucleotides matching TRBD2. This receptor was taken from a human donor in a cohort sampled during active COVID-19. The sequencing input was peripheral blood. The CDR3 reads CASSIKRGAYNEQFF. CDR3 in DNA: TGTGCCAGTAGTATAAAGCGGGGGGCCTACAATGAGCAGTTCTTC.